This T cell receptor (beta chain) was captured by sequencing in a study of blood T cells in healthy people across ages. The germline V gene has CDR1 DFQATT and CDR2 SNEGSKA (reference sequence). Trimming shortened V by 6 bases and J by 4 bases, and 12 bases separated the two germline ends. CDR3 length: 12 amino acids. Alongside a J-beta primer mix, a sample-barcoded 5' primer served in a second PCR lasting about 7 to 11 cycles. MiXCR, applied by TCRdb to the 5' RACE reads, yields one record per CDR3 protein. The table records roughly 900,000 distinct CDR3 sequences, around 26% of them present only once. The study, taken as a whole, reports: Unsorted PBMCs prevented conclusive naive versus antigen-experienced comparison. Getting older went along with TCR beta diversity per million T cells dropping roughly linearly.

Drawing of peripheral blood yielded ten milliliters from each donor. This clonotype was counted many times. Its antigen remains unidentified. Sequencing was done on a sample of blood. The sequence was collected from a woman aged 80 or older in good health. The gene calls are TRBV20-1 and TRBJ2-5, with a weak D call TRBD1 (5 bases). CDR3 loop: CSALRGIETQYF. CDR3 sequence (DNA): TGCAGTGCCTTAAGGGGAATAGAGACCCAGTACTTC.